Reported below is one T cell receptor beta chain. Its antigen remains unidentified. The junction differs from germline at one of its ends, possibly a read error. This specimen comes from a study of T cell repertoires in cytomegalovirus infection. Study background: From public TCR beta signatures came an indication of both CMV infection and matching HLA type. Study results and caveats: HLA-C-restricted CMV clonotypes gave the most frequent clonotype in two of eight donors. Summed public TCR beta family frequency identified CMV carriers bearing the relevant HLA.

The CDR3 has 15 amino acids. Germline CDR1 SGHNT, CDR2 YENEEA. TCRdb ran MiXCR on the reads and lists one entry per CDR3 protein. The sample consists of approximately 700,000 distinct CDR3 sequences, less than 40% of them appearing once. The sequence derives from a human donor in good health (CMV status not recorded). Some clones in this sample may be carry-over from other donors' samples. The source material was PBMCs. The V gene is TRBV11-3, the J gene TRBJ2-5, with 10 bases aligning to TRBD1. The CDR3 DNA is TGTGACAGCAGCACACAGACAGGGGGCCAAGAGACCCAGTCCTTC. Translating it yields CDSSTQTGGQETQSF.